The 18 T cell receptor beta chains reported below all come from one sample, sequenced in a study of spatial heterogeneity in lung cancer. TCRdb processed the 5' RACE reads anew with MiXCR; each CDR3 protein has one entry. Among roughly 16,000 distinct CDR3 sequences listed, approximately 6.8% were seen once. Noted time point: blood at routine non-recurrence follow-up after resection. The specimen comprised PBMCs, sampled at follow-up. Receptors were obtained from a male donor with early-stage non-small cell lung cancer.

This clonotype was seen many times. The CDR3, as DNA: TGTGCCAGCAGCTTAGCGGCAGGGGGCCTAGATACGCAGTATTTT. Amino acids: CASSLAAGGLDTQYF. This sequence joins TRBV7-2 and TRBJ2-3, with TRBD1 matching over 8 bases. Germline V gene sequence: CDR1 SGHTA, CDR2 FQGNSA. The CDR3 runs to 15 residues. Trimming removed 0 bases from V and 5 bases from J; junction bases left unmatched: 4.

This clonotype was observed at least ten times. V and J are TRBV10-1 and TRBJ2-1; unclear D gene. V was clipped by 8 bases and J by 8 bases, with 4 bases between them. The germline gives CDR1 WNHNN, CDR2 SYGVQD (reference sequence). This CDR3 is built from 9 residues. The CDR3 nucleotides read TGCGCCAGCTTGCATGAGCAGTTCTTC. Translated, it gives CASLHEQFF.

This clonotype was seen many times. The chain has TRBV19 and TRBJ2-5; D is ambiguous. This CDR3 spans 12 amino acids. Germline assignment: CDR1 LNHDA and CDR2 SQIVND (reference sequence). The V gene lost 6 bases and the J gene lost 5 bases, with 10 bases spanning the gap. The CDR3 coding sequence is TGTGCCAGTAGCTCATTCTCGGAGACCCAGTACTTC. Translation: CASSSFSETQYF.

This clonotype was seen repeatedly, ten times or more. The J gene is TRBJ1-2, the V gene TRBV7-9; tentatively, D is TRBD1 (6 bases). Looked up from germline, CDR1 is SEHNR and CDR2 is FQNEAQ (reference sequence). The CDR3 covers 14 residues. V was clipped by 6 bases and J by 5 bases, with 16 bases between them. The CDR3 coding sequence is TGTGCCAGCAGTAGGGCGGGGGCTCAGTATGGCTACACCTTC. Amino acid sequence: CASSRAGAQYGYTF.

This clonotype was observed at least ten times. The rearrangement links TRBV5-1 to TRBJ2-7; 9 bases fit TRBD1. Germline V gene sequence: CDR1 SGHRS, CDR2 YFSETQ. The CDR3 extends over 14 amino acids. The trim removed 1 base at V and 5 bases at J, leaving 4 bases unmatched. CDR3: CASSLNRGLNEQYF. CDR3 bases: TGCGCCAGCAGCTTGAACAGGGGGCTTAACGAGCAGTACTTC.

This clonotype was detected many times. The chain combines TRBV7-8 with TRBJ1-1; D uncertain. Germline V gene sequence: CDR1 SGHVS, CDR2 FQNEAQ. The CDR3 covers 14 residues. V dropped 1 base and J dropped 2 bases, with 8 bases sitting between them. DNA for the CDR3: TGTGCCAGCAGCTTAGGGCGAAGAAACACTGAAGCTTTCTTT. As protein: CASSLGRRNTEAFF.

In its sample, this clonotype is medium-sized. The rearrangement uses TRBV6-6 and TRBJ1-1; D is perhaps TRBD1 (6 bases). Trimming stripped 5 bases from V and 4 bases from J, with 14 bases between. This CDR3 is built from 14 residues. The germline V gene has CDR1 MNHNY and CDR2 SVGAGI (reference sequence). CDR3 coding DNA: TGTGCCAGCAGTGCTTACAGGGCCGCCACTGAAGCTTTCTTT. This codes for CASSAYRAATEAFF.

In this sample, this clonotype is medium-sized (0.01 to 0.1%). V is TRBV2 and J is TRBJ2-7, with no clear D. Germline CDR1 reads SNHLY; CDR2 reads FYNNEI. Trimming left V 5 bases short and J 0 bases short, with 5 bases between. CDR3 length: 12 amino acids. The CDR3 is CASSSSSYEQYF. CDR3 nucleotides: TGTGCCAGCAGTTCGAGCTCCTACGAGCAGTACTTC.

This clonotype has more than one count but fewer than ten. The CDR3 coding sequence is TGTGCCAGCAGCTTGCGCTCAGGGGTGGGGGCTCGAAATGAGCAGTTCTTC. It codes for CASSLRSGVGARNEQFF. The J gene is TRBJ2-1, the V gene TRBV28, with D maybe TRBD1 (6 bases). Trimming removed 6 bases at V and 7 bases at J, with 25 bases between. The germline V gene has CDR1 MDHEN and CDR2 SYDVKM. The CDR3 sequence is 17 residues long.

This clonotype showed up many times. CDR3 region: CASSRLAYGTDTQYF. CDR3 coding DNA: TGTGCCAGCAGCCGACTAGCGTATGGCACAGATACGCAGTATTTT. V and J are TRBV7-3 and TRBJ2-3, with 8 bases fitting TRBD2. Looked up from germline, CDR1 is SGHTA and CDR2 is FQGTGA. This CDR3 region has 15 residues. Trimming took 5 bases from V and 1 from J; bases not matched to a gene: 5.

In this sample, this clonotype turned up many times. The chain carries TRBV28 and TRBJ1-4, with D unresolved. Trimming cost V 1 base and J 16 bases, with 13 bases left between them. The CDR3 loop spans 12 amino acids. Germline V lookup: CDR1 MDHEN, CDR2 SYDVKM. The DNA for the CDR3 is TGTGCCAGCAGTTTATCAACCGGGAGCCCGTTTTTT. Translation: CASSLSTGSPFF. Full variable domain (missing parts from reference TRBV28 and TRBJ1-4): DVKVTQSSRYLVKRTGEKVFLECVQDMDHENMFWYRQDPGLGLRLIYFSYDVKMKEKGDIPEGYSVSREKKERFSLILESASTNQTSMYLCASSLSTGSPFFGSGTQLSVL.

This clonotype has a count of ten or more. The CDR3 DNA reads TGTGCCAGCTCACCAACAGGGACCGACGAGCAGTACTTC. The encoded protein is CASSPTGTDEQYF. The gene calls are TRBV18 and TRBJ2-7; maybe TRBD1 (6 bases). The length of the CDR3 is 13 residues. Looked up from germline, CDR1 is KGHSH and CDR2 is LQKENI. The V gene lost 2 bases and the J gene lost 5 bases, with 10 bases spanning the gap.

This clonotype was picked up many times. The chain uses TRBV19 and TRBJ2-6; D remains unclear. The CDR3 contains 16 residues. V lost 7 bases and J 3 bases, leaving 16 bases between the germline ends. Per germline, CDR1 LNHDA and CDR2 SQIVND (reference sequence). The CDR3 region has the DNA TGTGCCAGTACCCGCCAGTTTCTAGGTGGGGCCAACGTCCTGACTTTC. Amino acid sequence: CASTRQFLGGANVLTF.

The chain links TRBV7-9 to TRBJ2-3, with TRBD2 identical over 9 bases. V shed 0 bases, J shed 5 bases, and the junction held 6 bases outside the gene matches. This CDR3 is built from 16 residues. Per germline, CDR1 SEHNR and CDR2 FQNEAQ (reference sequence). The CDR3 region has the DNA TGTGCCAGCAGCTTAGCCCTAGCGGGATGGGAAGATACGCAGTATTTT. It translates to CASSLALAGWEDTQYF. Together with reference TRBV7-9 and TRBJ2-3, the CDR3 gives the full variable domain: DTGVSQNPRHKITKRGQNVTFRCDPISEHNRLYWYRQTLGQGPEFLTYFQNEAQLEKSRLLSDRFSAERPKGSFSTLEIQRTEQGDSAMYLCASSLALAGWEDTQYFGPGTRLTVL.

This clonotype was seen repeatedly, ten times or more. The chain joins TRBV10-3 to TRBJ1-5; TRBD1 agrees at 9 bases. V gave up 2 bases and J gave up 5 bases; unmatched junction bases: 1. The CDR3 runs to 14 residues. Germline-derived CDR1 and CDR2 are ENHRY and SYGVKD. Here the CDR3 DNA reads TGTGCCATCAGTGAGCGACAGGGGGATCAGCCCCAGCATTTT. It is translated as CAISERQGDQPQHF.

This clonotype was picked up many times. CDR3 protein: CAITQDIANTGELFF. CDR3 DNA: TGTGCCATCACTCAAGACATCGCGAACACCGGGGAGCTGTTTTTT. This chain connects TRBV10-3 to TRBJ2-2; D gene uncertain. From germline, CDR1 is ENHRY and CDR2 SYGVKD. The CDR3 extends over 15 amino acids. V dropped 7 bases and J dropped 0 bases, with 12 bases sitting between them.

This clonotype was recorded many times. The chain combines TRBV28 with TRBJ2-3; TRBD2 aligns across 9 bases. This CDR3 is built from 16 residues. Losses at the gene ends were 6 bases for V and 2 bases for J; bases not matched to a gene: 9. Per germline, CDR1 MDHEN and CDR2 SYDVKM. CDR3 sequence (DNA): TGTGCCAGCAGCACCTCGGCGGGGGGGGACACAGATACGCAGTATTTT. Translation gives CASSTSAGGDTDTQYF.

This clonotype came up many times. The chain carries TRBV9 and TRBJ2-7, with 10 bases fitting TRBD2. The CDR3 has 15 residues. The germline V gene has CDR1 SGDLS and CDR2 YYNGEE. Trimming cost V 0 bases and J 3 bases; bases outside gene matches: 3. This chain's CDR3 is CASSVDPSGSYEQYF. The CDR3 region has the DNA TGTGCCAGCAGCGTAGATCCTAGCGGGAGCTACGAGCAGTACTTC.